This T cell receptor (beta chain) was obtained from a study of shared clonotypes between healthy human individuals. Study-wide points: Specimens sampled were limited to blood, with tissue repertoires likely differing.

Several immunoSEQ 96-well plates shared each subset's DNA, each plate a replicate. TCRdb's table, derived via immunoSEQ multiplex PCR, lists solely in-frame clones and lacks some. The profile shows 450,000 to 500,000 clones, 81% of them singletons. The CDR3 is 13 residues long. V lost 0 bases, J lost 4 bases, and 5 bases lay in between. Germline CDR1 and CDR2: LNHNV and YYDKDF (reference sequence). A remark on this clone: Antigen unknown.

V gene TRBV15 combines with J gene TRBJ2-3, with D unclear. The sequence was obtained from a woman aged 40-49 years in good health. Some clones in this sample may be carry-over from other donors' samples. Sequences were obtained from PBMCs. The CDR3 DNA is TGTGCCACCAGCAGAGATCTGCCAGATACGCAGTATTTT. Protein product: CATSRDLPDTQYF.